One sample yielded the 15 T cell receptor beta chains listed below, sequenced in a study of T cell repertoires in cytomegalovirus infection. MiXCR was run by TCRdb on the reads, yielding one entry per CDR3 protein. The sample yields approximately 500,000 distinct CDR3 sequences, 11% seen once. The sequencing sample was made of PBMCs. Every receptor here comes from a human donor in good health (CMV status not recorded). Some clones in this sample may be carry-over from other donors' samples.

This clonotype was seen only a few times. The genes are TRBV29-1 and TRBJ2-7; 10 positions agree with TRBD1. The trim removed 7 bases at V and 2 bases at J, leaving 8 bases unmatched. The CDR3 runs to 14 residues. The germline V gene encodes CDR1 SQVTM and CDR2 ANQGSEA. CDR3 region: CSAAGTGVPYEQYF. The DNA for the CDR3 is TGCAGCGCCGCGGGGACAGGGGTTCCCTACGAGCAGTACTTC.

This clonotype was seen a handful of times. V and J are TRBV13 and TRBJ1-4, with D possibly being TRBD1 (5 bases). The V gene lost 7 bases and the J gene lost 4 bases, with 13 bases spanning the gap. The CDR3 has 14 amino acids. The germline V gene has CDR1 PRHDT and CDR2 FYEKMQ (reference sequence). CDR3 coding DNA: TGTGCCAGCACTGCGGGACGGATTAATGAAAAACTGTTTTTT. Its translation is CASTAGRINEKLFF.

This clonotype was seen many times. The V call is TRBV7-2, the J call TRBJ2-7; D might be TRBD1 (6 bases). The ends were cut back, 5 bases at V and 4 bases at J, with 18 bases in the middle. Germline CDR1 and CDR2: SGHTA and FQGNSA. The CDR3 spans 15 residues. In nucleotides, the CDR3 is TGTGCCAGCAGCCGGCAGGGGACATCCCCTTACGAGCAGTACTTC. Its protein is CASSRQGTSPYEQYF.

This clonotype appeared many times. The chain joins TRBV10-3 to TRBJ1-3; D ambiguous. Germline V gene lookup returns CDR1 ENHRY and CDR2 SYGVKD. This CDR3 region has 17 residues. V lost 4 bases and J 6 bases, leaving 22 bases between the germline ends. Here the CDR3 DNA reads TGTGCCATCAGTGGGTCACAGAGGGCTCGAAACCAAAACACCATATATTTT. Translation: CAISGSQRARNQNTIYF.

This rearrangement joins TRBV25-1 to TRBJ2-7; D not resolved. Trimming left V 6 bases short and J 2 bases short, with 11 bases between. From germline, CDR1 is MGHDK and CDR2 SYGVNS. This CDR3 spans 13 amino acids. This CDR3 reads CASSPLSAYEQYF. The CDR3 nucleotides are TGTGCCAGCAGCCCGTTATCAGCCTACGAGCAGTACTTC.

The chain's CDR3 is CASSYSWTSGRGGKTQYF. The CDR3 DNA reads as TGTGCCAGCAGTTACTCCTGGACTAGCGGGAGAGGAGGAAAGACCCAGTACTTC. V usage is TRBV6-5 and J usage is TRBJ2-5, with 13 positions matching TRBD2. The V gene end was trimmed by 0 bases and the J gene end by 6 bases; junction bases not matched to a gene: 10. This CDR3 is 18 amino acids long. The germline V gene encodes CDR1 MNHEY and CDR2 SVGAGI.

This clonotype was counted ten times or more. The chain uses TRBV6-1 and TRBJ1-1; D is unclear. V was shortened by 3 bases and J by 2 bases, with 16 bases between the two germline ends. From germline, CDR1 is MNHNS and CDR2 SASEGT. The CDR3 sequence is 16 residues long. The CDR3 reads CASSDRATGGNTEAFF. The CDR3 DNA sequence: TGTGCCAGCAGTGACCGGGCAACCGGCGGAAACACTGAAGCTTTCTTT.

This clonotype was recorded at least ten times. The chain links TRBV28 to TRBJ2-4, with 7 bases identical to TRBD2. Germline assignment: CDR1 MDHEN and CDR2 SYDVKM. The CDR3 runs 17 residues. Germline trimming cut 0 bases from V and 0 bases from J; bases unmatched to any gene: 5. The CDR3 loop reads CASSLWGGRLAKNIQYF. The CDR3 bases are TGTGCCAGCAGTTTATGGGGAGGGCGCCTAGCCAAAAACATTCAGTACTTC.

This clonotype was detected ten times or more. The genes are TRBV6-5 and TRBJ2-7, with a possible D match to TRBD1 (6 bases). V lost 4 bases, J lost 5 bases, and 15 bases lay in between. Germline V CDR1 and CDR2: MNHEY, SVGAGI. This CDR3 is built from 14 residues. The CDR3 DNA reads TGTGCCAGCAGTTTTTGGCAGGGGAACGACGAGCAGTACTTC. Translated, it gives CASSFWQGNDEQYF.

The sample holds many counts of this clonotype. The rearrangement links TRBV6-2 or TRBV6-3 to TRBJ2-5; D might be TRBD2 (5 bases). Trimming pared 6 bases from V and 4 bases from J, leaving 9 bases between. The CDR3 covers 12 residues. CDR1 MNHEY and CDR2 SVGEGT come from the germline V gene. CDR3 sequence (DNA): TGTGCCAGCAGAGGGAGTACAGAGACCCAGTACTTC. Translation: CASRGSTETQYF.

This clonotype was observed at least ten times. CDR3 sequence: CASSLARTGKNYEQYF. The CDR3 region has the DNA TGTGCCAGCAGCTTAGCGCGCACGGGAAAAAACTACGAGCAGTACTTC. The genes are TRBV7-9 and TRBJ2-7, with a possible D match to TRBD2 (5 bases). There are 16 residues in the CDR3. The ends were cut back, 0 bases at V and 3 bases at J, with 15 bases in the middle. Germline values: CDR1 SEHNR, CDR2 FQNEAQ (reference sequence).

There are many counts of this clonotype. The chain uses TRBV7-2 and TRBJ2-5, with a tentative D call TRBD2 (6 bases). Trimming left V 5 bases short and J 9 bases short, with 22 bases between. CDR3 size: 15 residues. Germline V CDR1 and CDR2: SGHTA, FQGNSA. The CDR3 region has the DNA TGTGCCAGCAGCCCCCAGGAGGCGGGATTGAGGCCCCAGTACTTC. It encodes CASSPQEAGLRPQYF.

This clonotype was observed at least ten times. The genes are TRBV5-1 and TRBJ2-2; 7 nucleotides line up with TRBD2. Germline CDR1 SGHRS, CDR2 YFSETQ. The CDR3 spans 16 residues. The V gene end was trimmed by 0 bases and the J gene end by 4 bases; junction bases not matched to a gene: 6. The CDR3 region is CASSLVATGGTGELFF. CDR3 sequence (DNA): TGCGCCAGCAGCTTGGTGGCGACGGGGGGCACCGGGGAGCTGTTTTTT.

This clonotype was recorded at least ten times. The genes are TRBV11-1 and TRBJ2-5; the D is unclear. Germline V CDR1 and CDR2: SGHAT, FQDESV (reference sequence). The CDR3 has 14 amino acids. V lost 10 bases and J lost 5, with 20 bases in between. This chain's CDR3 is CATARYDGYETQYF. In DNA form, the CDR3 reads TGTGCCACCGCGCGTTACGATGGGTATGAGACCCAGTACTTC.

This clonotype was detected ten times or more. V gene TRBV19 combines with J gene TRBJ2-1; the match to TRBD2 covers 7 bases. J lost 13 bases, V lost 5 bases, and 8 bases had no gene match. CDR1 and CDR2 (germline): LNHDA, SQIVND (reference sequence). The CDR3 is 12 residues long. Here the CDR3 DNA reads TGTGCCAGTAGTGACCCCCCGGGGGGACAGTTCTTC. Residues: CASSDPPGGQFF.